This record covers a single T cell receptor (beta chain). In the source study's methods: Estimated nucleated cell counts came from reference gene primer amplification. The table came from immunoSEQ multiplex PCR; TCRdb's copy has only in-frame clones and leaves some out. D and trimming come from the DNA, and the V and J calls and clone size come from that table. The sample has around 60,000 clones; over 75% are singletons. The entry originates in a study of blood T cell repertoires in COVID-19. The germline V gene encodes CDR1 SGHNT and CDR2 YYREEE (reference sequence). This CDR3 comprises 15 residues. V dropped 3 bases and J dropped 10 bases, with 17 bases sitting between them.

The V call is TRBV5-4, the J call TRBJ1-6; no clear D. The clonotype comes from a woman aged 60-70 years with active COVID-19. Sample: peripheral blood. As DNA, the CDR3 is TGTGCCAGCAGCTACGAGGACTGGATGATATCACCCCTCCACTTT. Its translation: CASSYEDWMISPLHF.